This section outlines one TCR beta chain sequence together with its context. Which antigen it targets is not known. The input lacks base qualities; no much larger clone sits a single base away. According to the germline V gene, CDR1 reads MDHEN and CDR2 reads SYDVKM. CDR3 length: 13 amino acids, cysteine to phenylalanine. The entry retains the CDR3 DNA only, 39 bases that are in frame from base 1. V is clipped by 3 bases and J by 2 bases, and the sequence between their germline boundaries is 7 bases long. For sequencing of the TCRbeta CDR3 region, genomic DNA was extracted from the sorted cells. The immunoSEQ Assay was used to sequence the TCRbeta CDR3 regions. Sourced from immuneACCESS, this table was stored by TCRdb with only in-frame sequences that have V and J called. A share of the clones is absent; for the studies checked, an unresolved V gene accounts for under half, and the remainder has no known explanation. This sample comprises tens of thousands of clones, roughly 85% of them detected only once. The ten biggest clones cover over 35% of the sample.

The sample originates from a study of OX40 agonist ivuxolimab in advanced cancers. About the investigation overall: Ivuxolimab, which targeted the costimulatory receptor OX40 (CD134), was an agonistic, fully human IgG2 monoclonal antibody. The paper covers the monotherapy dose-escalation part of the phase I ivuxolimab trial, which included N = 52 patients. Three dose-escalation patients achieved partial responses, one with hepatocellular carcinoma and two with cutaneous melanoma. The dose-escalation cohort was 80% to 90% male with a mean age of about 60 years, ranging from roughly 23 to 79. Prior anti-PD-1, anti-PD-L1 or anti-CTLA-4 therapy was permitted, and 30% to 50% of dose-escalation patients had received checkpoint inhibitors. Peripheral TCRbeta sequencing was intended to test whether TCR sequence diversity was altered and clonal T-cell expansion was caused by ivuxolimab. Intravenous ivuxolimab was administered to patients every 2 weeks at six dose levels: 0.01, 0.1, 0.3, 1.5, 3 and 10 mg/kg. Of the approximately 50 dose-escalation patients, hepatocellular carcinoma was present in some 19, melanoma in around 15, renal cell carcinoma in 9 and head and neck cancer in 9.

General findings and caveats noted by the study authors: At doses of 0.1 to 3.0 mg/kg, clonal expansion of both CD4+ and CD8+ blood T cells was observed from baseline to week 6. Low levels of normalized T-cell clonal expansion were also seen in some nonresponding patients. The antigen specificity of the clonally expanded peripheral T cells was not determined. After ivuxolimab, more expanded clones were found on average in CD8+ T cells than in CD4+ T cells. In the 0.1-3.0 mg/kg groups, partial responders were among the patients with the lowest normalized peripheral clonal expansion, particularly in CD8+ T cells.

The trial excluded patients who had a history of autoimmune disease or who were on systemic immunosuppression. Peripheral blood for TCR sequencing was collected from all dose cohorts at baseline, on cycle 4 day 1, and on cycle 7 day 1. The samples were drawn from a first-in-human, open-label, multicenter phase I dose-escalation trial of ivuxolimab. Adults with locally advanced or metastatic melanoma, renal cell, hepatocellular, or head and neck squamous cell carcinoma were enrolled in the trial. Before TCR sequencing, CD4+ T cells and CD8+ T cells were sorted from peripheral blood as separate populations.

The sequences come from CD4+ or CD8+ T cells sorted from blood, collected in a trial of the OX40 agonist ivuxolimab. The V and J genes are TRBV28 and TRBJ1-1; no D gene is confidently identified. This TCR was recovered from an adult with an advanced solid tumor such as melanoma, head and neck, liver or kidney cancer. The DNA is TGTGCCAGCAGTTTGGGCAGAAACACTGAAGCTTTCTTT. Its coded protein is CASSLGRNTEAFF.